Listed below are T cell receptor beta chains from one sample, sequenced in a study of naive CD8 T cells in extremely preterm neonates. Here immunoSEQ multiplex PCR was the method, and the copy in TCRdb shows in-frame clones only, minus some. Among 4,000 to 6,500 clones listed, under 99% were seen once. Sequencing used naive CD8+ T cells from blood. The receptors shown here come from a human donor in good health. CDR3s include the opening cysteine and the closing phenylalanine or tryptophan. D genes are given only for firm matches. Not all rows give a size; the values are once, few, many and, for expanded clones, a class.

abundance	v_gene	d_gene	j_gene	CDR3aa	CDR3nt
NA	TRBV7-2	NA	TRBJ2-1	CASSLDSFNNEQFF	TGTGCCAGCAGCTTAGATTCTTTTAACAATGAGCAGTTCTTC
NA	TRBV9	TRBD1	TRBJ1-1	CASSEGQGGTEAFF	TGTGCCAGCAGCGAGGGACAGGGGGGCACTGAAGCTTTCTTT
once	TRBV11-3	NA	TRBJ1-1	CASSFSPRVEAFF	TGTGCCAGCAGCTTTTCTCCCCGCGTTGAAGCTTTCTTT
NA	TRBV5-1	TRBD1	TRBJ2-7	CASSSGTGGYEQYF	TGCGCCAGCAGTTCCGGGACAGGGGGGTACGAGCAGTACTTC
NA	TRBV28	NA	TRBJ2-3	CASNLKGLASTDTQYF	TGTGCCAGCAATCTTAAGGGGCTAGCGAGCACAGATACGCAGTATTTT
NA	TRBV9	NA	TRBJ2-1	CASSAVENEQFF	TGTGCCAGCAGCGCCGTGGAGAATGAGCAGTTCTTC
NA	TRBV6-4	TRBD1	TRBJ2-7	CASSDSRGHRDRDLVGPYEQYF	TGTGCCAGCAGTGACTCGAGGGGACACCGGGACAGGGATTTGGTGGGCCCCTACGAGCAGTACTTC
NA	TRBV6-6	TRBD2	TRBJ2-3	CASTLRGREGTDTQYF	TGTGCCAGCACCCTACGGGGGCGGGAGGGCACAGATACGCAGTATTTT
NA	TRBV19	NA	TRBJ2-7	CASSLPGEYEQYF	TGTGCCAGTAGTCTCCCGGGGGAGTACGAGCAGTACTTC
NA	TRBV5-1	NA	TRBJ2-3	CASSLAGRVDTQYF	TGCGCCAGCAGCTTGGCTGGGAGAGTAGATACGCAGTATTTT
NA	TRBV7-9	TRBD2	TRBJ2-7	CASSGAGTSGTYEQYF	TGTGCCAGCAGCGGAGCCGGGACTAGCGGTACCTACGAGCAGTACTTC
NA	TRBV13	NA	TRBJ1-2	CASNSGANYGYTF	TGTGCCAGCAACAGCGGGGCTAACTATGGCTACACCTTC
NA	TRBV5-6	NA	TRBJ2-7	CASSFSRYEQYF	TGTGCCAGCAGCTTTTCCCGTTACGAGCAGTACTTC
NA	TRBV28	TRBD2	TRBJ2-7	CASKTAGISYEQYF	TGTGCCAGCAAAACAGCGGGGATTTCCTACGAGCAGTACTTC
NA	TRBV7-9	TRBD2	TRBJ2-3	CASSSGGAGDRDTQYF	TGTGCCAGCAGCTCTGGGGGAGCGGGAGATAGAGATACGCAGTATTTT
NA	TRBV21-1	NA	TRBJ2-3	CASSKGGTGKRTDTQYF	TGTGCCAGCAGCAAAGGCGGGACAGGAAAGCGCACAGATACGCAGTATTTT
NA	TRBV5-8	TRBD2	TRBJ2-1	CASSLTSGQYNEQFF	TGTGCCAGCAGCCTAACTAGCGGACAGTACAATGAGCAGTTCTTC
NA	TRBV28	NA	TRBJ1-5	CASSLWGRRNQPQHF	TGTGCCAGCAGTTTATGGGGCAGACGCAATCAGCCCCAGCATTTT
NA	TRBV15	NA	TRBJ2-1	CATSRDSNPGGHEQFF	TGTGCCACCAGCAGAGATAGTAATCCAGGGGGGCATGAGCAGTTCTTC
NA	TRBV6-5	NA	TRBJ2-5	CASRTYRVEETQYF	TGTGCCAGCAGGACATACAGAGTTGAAGAGACCCAGTACTTC
NA	TRBV2	NA	TRBJ1-3	CASTQPGTGNTIYF	TGTGCCAGCACTCAACCAGGTACTGGAAACACCATATATTTT
NA	TRBV2	NA	TRBJ2-7	CASSERYEQYF	TGTGCCAGCAGTGAGAGGTACGAGCAGTACTTC
NA	TRBV27	NA	TRBJ2-1	CASSLGRYNEQFF	TGTGCCAGCAGTTTGGGCCGATACAATGAGCAGTTCTTC
NA	TRBV19	TRBD2	TRBJ2-5	CASSNPSGGYQETQYF	TGTGCCAGTAGTAATCCTAGCGGGGGGTACCAAGAGACCCAGTACTTC
NA	TRBV7-6	TRBD2	TRBJ2-7	CASTKRAGGNYEQYF	TGTGCCAGCACTAAACGTGCGGGAGGAAACTACGAGCAGTACTTC
NA	TRBV2	NA	TRBJ1-6	CASYEGYNSPLHF	TGTGCCAGCTACGAGGGATATAATTCACCCCTCCACTTT
once	TRBV4-3	NA	TRBJ1-1	CASSQDLWADHMNTEAFF	TGCGCCAGCAGCCAAGATCTATGGGCAGACCACATGAACACTGAAGCTTTCTTT
NA	TRBV6-1	NA	TRBJ1-1	CASSELFLGPEAFF	TGTGCCAGCAGTGAATTATTCTTGGGGCCTGAAGCTTTCTTT
NA	TRBV27	TRBD2	TRBJ2-3	CASSLVAGVTDTQYF	TGTGCCAGCAGTTTAGTAGCGGGAGTCACCGATACGCAGTATTTT
NA	TRBV9	NA	TRBJ1-1	CASSVEGAMNTEAFF	TGTGCCAGCAGCGTAGAAGGGGCAATGAACACTGAAGCTTTCTTT
NA	TRBV6-5	NA	TRBJ2-1	CASSYSIQEKQFF	TGTGCCAGCAGTTACTCGATACAGGAAAAGCAGTTCTTC
once	TRBV10-3	NA	TRBJ2-7	CATHDTGTTTYEQYF	TGTGCCACGCATGACACCGGGACAACCACCTACGAGCAGTACTTC
NA	TRBV9	TRBD2	TRBJ2-5	CASSVSGTGGEQYF	TGTGCCAGCAGCGTAAGCGGGACCGGGGGGGAGCAGTACTTC
NA	TRBV27	NA	TRBJ2-7	CASSSPPGSPFVYF	TGTGCCAGCAGTTCGCCTCCAGGGTCCCCGTTTGTGTACTTC
NA	TRBV7-3	TRBD2	TRBJ2-7	CASSFTSGAYEQYF	TGTGCCAGCAGCTTCACTAGCGGGGCCTACGAGCAGTACTTC
NA	TRBV7-8	NA	TRBJ2-7	CASSQRTSAGRHEQYF	TGTGCCAGCAGCCAAAGGACGTCTGCGGGGCGGCACGAGCAGTACTTC
NA	TRBV30	NA	TRBJ1-1	CAWSGAGTRAYQLEAFF	TGTGCCTGGAGTGGGGCAGGGACAAGAGCCTACCAACTTGAAGCTTTCTTT
once	TRBV27	NA	TRBJ2-3	CASLSASTDTQYF	TGTGCCAGCCTTAGCGCTAGCACAGATACGCAGTATTTT
NA	TRBV5-1	TRBD2	TRBJ2-7	CASSSPLAGLSYEQYF	TGCGCCAGCAGCTCCCCTCTAGCGGGACTCTCCTACGAGCAGTACTTC
NA	TRBV19	NA	TRBJ2-1	CASSIPWGARNEQFF	TGTGCCAGTAGTATTCCCTGGGGCGCTAGGAATGAGCAGTTCTTC
NA	TRBV5-1	TRBD2	TRBJ2-3	CASSLSGLGEDTQYF	TGCGCCAGCAGCTTGTCGGGACTAGGGGAAGATACGCAGTATTTT
NA	TRBV12-5	NA	TRBJ2-7	CASGPAGEQYF	TGTGCTAGTGGTCCCGCGGGCGAGCAGTACTTC
NA	TRBV18	NA	TRBJ2-7	CASSPRSSYEQYF	TGTGCCAGCTCACCGAGGAGTTCCTACGAGCAGTACTTC
NA	TRBV7-9	NA	TRBJ1-1	CASSGGERDTEAFF	TGTGCCAGCTCCGGGGGGGAGAGGGACACTGAAGCTTTCTTT
NA	TRBV11-2	NA	TRBJ1-1	CASSIGRNTEAFF	TGTGCCAGCAGCATCGGGAGAAACACTGAAGCTTTCTTT
once	TRBV29-1	NA	TRBJ2-2	CSVASLGTGELFF	TGCAGCGTTGCTAGTCTCGGCACCGGGGAGCTGTTTTTT
NA	TRBV7-9	TRBD1	TRBJ1-1	CASEVTTPPGQGANTEAFF	TGTGCCAGCGAGGTAACTACCCCACCGGGACAGGGGGCGAACACTGAAGCTTTCTTT
NA	TRBV5-1	TRBD1	TRBJ2-7	CASTLGQGVNEQYF	TGCGCCAGCACCCTTGGACAGGGGGTGAACGAGCAGTACTTC
NA	TRBV9	TRBD1	TRBJ2-1	CASSVGRQGINNEQFF	TGTGCCAGCAGCGTAGGAAGACAGGGAATCAACAATGAGCAGTTCTTC
NA	TRBV7-2	TRBD2	TRBJ2-7	CASSLGGSGRAISYEQYF	TGTGCCAGCAGCTTAGGGGGTAGCGGGAGGGCGATTTCCTACGAGCAGTACTTC
NA	TRBV30	TRBD1	TRBJ2-7	CAWSGDRAYEQYF	TGTGCCTGGAGCGGGGACAGAGCCTACGAGCAGTACTTC
NA	TRBV27	TRBD2	TRBJ2-5	CASSLTLAGGPGETQYF	TGTGCCAGCAGTTTAACCCTAGCGGGAGGGCCGGGGGAGACCCAGTACTTC